These 7 T cell receptor beta chains share one sample of origin, sequenced in a study of technical replicates of blood from several donors. Profiled with immunoSEQ multiplex PCR; TCRdb holds only in-frame clones, not every one. The data show fewer than 70,000 clones, approximately 94% seen once. Specimen: T cells isolated from PBMCs. The source of these receptors is a human donor in good health.

The chain combines TRBV9 with TRBJ2-1; 7 bases fit TRBD1. Trimming cost V 7 bases and J 8 bases; bases outside gene matches: 12. CDR1 is SGDLS and CDR2 is YYNGEE in the germline V gene. The CDR3 contains 14 residues. In nucleotides, the CDR3 is TGTGCCAGCGGGGGACAGAACCATATACATGAGCAGTTCTTC. As protein: CASGGQNHIHEQFF.

This clone came up once. The gene calls are TRBV15 and TRBJ1-6; 7 nucleotides line up with TRBD1. CDR1 and CDR2 from the germline V gene are LNHNV and YYDKDF (reference sequence). The trim removed 2 bases at V and 6 bases at J, leaving 10 bases unmatched. This CDR3 has 17 amino acids. CDR3 sequence: CATSRQTTGQPNSPLHF. CDR3 nucleotide sequence: TGTGCCACCAGCAGACAAACGACGGGACAGCCTAATTCACCCCTCCACTTT.

The chain carries TRBV18 and TRBJ1-5, with TRBD1 matching 8 bases. CDR1 KGHSH and CDR2 LQKENI come from the germline V gene. This CDR3 contains 17 residues. J was trimmed by 4 bases and V by 1 base; bases with no gene match: 9. The CDR3 is CASSPRIETGVNQPQHF. In nucleotides, the CDR3 is TGTGCCAGCTCACCACGGATTGAGACAGGGGTTAATCAGCCCCAGCATTTT.

The chain couples TRBV12-5 to TRBJ1-1, with 7 positions matching TRBD1. V was pared by 0 bases and J by 3 bases, with 4 bases of the junction left unmatched. The CDR3 contains 15 residues. Looked up from germline, CDR1 is LGHNT and CDR2 is FRNRAP. This chain's CDR3 is CASGLVGQVYTEAFF. For the CDR3, the DNA is TGTGCTAGTGGTTTGGTAGGACAGGTTTACACTGAAGCTTTCTTT.

The rearrangement joins TRBV28 to TRBJ2-3, with 11 bases that match TRBD2. V dropped 8 bases and J dropped 0; count of bases not matched to a gene: 4. The V gene's germline CDR1 is MDHEN and CDR2 SYDVKM. There are 15 residues in the CDR3. For the CDR3, the DNA is TGTGCCAGCTTATCTAGCGGGAGGAGCACAGATACGCAGTATTTT. Translation gives CASLSSGRSTDTQYF.

This chain links TRBV5-6 with TRBJ2-5, with D maybe TRBD1 (6 bases). The V end lost 4 bases, the J end lost 1 base, and 8 bases lay between the germline ends. From germline, CDR1 is SGHDT and CDR2 YYEEEE. This CDR3 has 13 amino acids. CDR3 nucleotide sequence: TGTGCCAGCAGCCGAGGGGGCCAAGAGACCCAGTACTTC. This encodes CASSRGGQETQYF.

The chain couples TRBV7-9 to TRBJ1-1; D is possibly TRBD1 (5 bases). CDR1 and CDR2 (germline): SEHNR, FQNEAQ (reference sequence). The CDR3 covers 14 residues. Trimming took off 4 bases at V and 10 bases at J, with 19 bases between the two ends. CDR3 protein: CASSSAGTPAGAFF. CDR3 coding DNA: TGTGCCAGCAGCTCCGCCGGGACTCCAGCGGGAGCTTTCTTT.